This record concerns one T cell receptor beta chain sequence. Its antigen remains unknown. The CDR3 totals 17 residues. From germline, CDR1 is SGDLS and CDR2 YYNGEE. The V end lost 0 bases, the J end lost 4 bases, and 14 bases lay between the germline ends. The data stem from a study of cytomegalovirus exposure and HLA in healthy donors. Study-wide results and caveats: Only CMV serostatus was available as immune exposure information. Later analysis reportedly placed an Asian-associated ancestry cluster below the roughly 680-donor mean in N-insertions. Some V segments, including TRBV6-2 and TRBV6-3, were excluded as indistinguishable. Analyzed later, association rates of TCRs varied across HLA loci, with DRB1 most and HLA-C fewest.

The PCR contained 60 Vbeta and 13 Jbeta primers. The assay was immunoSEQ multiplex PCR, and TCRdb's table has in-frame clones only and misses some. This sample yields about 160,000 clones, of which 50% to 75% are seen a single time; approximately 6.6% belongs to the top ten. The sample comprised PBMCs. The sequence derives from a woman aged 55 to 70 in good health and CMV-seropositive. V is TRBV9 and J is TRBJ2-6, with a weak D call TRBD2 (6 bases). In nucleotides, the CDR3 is TGTGCCAGCAGCGTAGACCCGGGAGTGAGCGGGGCCAACGTCCTGACTTTC. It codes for CASSVDPGVSGANVLTF.